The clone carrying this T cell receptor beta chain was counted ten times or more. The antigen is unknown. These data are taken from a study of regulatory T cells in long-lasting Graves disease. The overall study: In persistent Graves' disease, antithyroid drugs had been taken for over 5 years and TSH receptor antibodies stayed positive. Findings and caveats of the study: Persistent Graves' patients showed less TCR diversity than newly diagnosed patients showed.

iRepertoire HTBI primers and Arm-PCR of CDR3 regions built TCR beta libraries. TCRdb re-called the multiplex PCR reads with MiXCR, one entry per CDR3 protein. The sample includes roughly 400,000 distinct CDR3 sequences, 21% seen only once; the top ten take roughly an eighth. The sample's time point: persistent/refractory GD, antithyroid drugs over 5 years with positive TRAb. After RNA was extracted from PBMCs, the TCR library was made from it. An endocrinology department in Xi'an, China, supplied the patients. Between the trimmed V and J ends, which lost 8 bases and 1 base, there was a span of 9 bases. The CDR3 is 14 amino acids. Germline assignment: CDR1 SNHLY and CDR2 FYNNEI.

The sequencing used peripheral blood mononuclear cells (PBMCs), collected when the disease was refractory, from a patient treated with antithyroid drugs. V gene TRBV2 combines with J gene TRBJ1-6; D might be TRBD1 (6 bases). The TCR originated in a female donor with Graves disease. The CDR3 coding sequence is TGTGCCAGCCAGGACAGATCCTATAATTCACCCCTCCACTTT. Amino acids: CASQDRSYNSPLHF.